This TCR beta chain comes out of a study of blood T cell repertoires in COVID-19. The data were produced by immunoSEQ multiplex PCR, yet TCRdb's version contains in-frame clones alone and is incomplete. The data show some 160,000 clones, about four fifths seen once. Germline V lookup: CDR1 MDHEN, CDR2 SYDVKM. The CDR3 is 14 amino acids. V lost 5 bases to trimming and J lost 13 bases, with 18 bases between them. V usage is TRBV28 and J usage is TRBJ1-6, with D perhaps matching TRBD1 (6 bases). The sequence was obtained from a woman older than 75 with acute or convalescent COVID-19. Specimen: peripheral blood. CDR3 region: CASSDGQRVSPLHF. The CDR3 DNA sequence: TGTGCCAGCAGTGACGGACAGAGGGTATCTCCCCTCCACTTT.